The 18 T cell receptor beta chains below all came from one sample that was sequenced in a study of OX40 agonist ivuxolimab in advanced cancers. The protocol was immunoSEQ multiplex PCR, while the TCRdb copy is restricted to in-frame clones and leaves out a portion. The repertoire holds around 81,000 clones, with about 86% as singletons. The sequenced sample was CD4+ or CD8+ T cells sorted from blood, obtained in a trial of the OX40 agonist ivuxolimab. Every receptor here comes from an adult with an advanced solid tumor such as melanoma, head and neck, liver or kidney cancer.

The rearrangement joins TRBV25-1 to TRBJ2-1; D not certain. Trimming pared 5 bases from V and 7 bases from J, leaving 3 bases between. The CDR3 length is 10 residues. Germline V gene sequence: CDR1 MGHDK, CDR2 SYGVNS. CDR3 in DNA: TGTGCCAGCAGTCGGAATGAGCAGTTCTTC. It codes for CASSRNEQFF.

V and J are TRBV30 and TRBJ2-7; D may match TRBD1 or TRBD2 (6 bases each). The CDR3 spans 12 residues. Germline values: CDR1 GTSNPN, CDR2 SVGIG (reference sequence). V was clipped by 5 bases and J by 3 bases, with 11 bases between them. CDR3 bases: TGTGCCTGGGGGAGGACAGTCTACGAGCAGTACTTC. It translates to CAWGRTVYEQYF.

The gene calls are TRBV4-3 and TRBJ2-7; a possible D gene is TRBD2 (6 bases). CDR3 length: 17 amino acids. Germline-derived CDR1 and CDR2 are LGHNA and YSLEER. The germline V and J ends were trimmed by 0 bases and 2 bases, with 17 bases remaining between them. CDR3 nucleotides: TGCGCCAGCAGCCAAGAAAGAAGAGGGACTTCTACCTACGAGCAGTACTTC. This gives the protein CASSQERRGTSTYEQYF.

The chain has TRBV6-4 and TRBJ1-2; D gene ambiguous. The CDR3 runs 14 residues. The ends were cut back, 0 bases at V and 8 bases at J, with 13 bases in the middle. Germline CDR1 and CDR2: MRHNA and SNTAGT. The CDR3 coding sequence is TGTGCCAGCAGTGACTCGTACGGCCGCACAGGCTACACCTTC. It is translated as CASSDSYGRTGYTF.

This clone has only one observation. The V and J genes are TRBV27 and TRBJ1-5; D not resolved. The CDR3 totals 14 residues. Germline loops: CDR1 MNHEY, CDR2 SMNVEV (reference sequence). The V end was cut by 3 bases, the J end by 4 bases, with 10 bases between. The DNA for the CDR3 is TGTGCCAGCAGTTTCCGACCCGGGAATCAGCCCCAGCATTTT. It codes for CASSFRPGNQPQHF.

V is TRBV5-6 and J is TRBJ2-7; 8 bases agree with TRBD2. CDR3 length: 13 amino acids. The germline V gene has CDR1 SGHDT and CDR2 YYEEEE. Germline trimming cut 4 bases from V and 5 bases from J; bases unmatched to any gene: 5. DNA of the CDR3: TGTGCCAGCAGCCCGGGGGGGGAAGACGAGCAGTACGTC. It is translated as CASSPGGEDEQYV.

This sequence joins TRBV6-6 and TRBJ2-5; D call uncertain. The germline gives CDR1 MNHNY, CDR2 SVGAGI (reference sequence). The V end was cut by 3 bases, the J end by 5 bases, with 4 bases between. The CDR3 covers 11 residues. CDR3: CASSYHETQYF. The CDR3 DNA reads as TGTGCCAGCAGTTATCATGAGACCCAGTACTTC.

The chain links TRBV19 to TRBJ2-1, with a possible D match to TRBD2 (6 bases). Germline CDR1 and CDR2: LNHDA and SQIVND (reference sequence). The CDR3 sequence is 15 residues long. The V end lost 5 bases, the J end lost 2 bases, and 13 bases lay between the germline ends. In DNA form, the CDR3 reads TGTGCCAGTAGTGGCTGGAGGGATCCCTACAATGAGCAGTTCTTC. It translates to CASSGWRDPYNEQFF.

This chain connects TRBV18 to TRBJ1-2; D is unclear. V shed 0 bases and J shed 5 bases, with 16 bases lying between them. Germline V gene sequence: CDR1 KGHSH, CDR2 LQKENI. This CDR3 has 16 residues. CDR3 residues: CASSPPLQARQYGYTF. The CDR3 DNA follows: TGTGCCAGCTCACCACCATTGCAGGCTCGCCAGTATGGCTACACCTTC.

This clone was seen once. This CDR3 is CAIRLGTGPLGSGNTIYF. The CDR3 DNA follows: TGTGCCATTCGACTAGGGACAGGGCCCTTGGGCTCTGGAAACACCATATATTTT. The chain joins TRBV21-1 to TRBJ1-3; no check of the table's D call, TRBD1, against the DNA was made. TRBV21-1 is a pseudogene segment. CDR3 size: 18 residues.

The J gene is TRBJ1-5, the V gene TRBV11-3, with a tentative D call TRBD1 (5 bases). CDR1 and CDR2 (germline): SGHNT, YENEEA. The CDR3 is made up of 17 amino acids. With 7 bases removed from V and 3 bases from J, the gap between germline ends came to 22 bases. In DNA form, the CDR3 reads TGTGCCAGCACCACCCCCAGGGACGGAGACTTCAATCAGCCCCAGCATTTT. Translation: CASTTPRDGDFNQPQHF.

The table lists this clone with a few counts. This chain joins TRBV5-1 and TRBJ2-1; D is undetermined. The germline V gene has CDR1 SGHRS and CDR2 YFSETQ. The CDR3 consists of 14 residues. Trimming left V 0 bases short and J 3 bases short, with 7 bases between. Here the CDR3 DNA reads TGCGCCAGCAGCTTGGACTCGGGCTACAATGAGCAGTTCTTC. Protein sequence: CASSLDSGYNEQFF.

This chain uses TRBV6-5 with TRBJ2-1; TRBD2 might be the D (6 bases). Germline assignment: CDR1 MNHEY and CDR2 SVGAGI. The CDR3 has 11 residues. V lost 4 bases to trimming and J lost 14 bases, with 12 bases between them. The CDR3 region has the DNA TGTGCCAGCAGTTCACTAGCTGGAGAGTTCTTC. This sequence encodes CASSSLAGEFF.

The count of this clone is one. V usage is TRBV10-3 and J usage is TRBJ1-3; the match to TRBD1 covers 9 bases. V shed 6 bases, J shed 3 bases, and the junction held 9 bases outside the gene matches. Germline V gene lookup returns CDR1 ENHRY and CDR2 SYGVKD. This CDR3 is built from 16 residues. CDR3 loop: CAIRLQGQGSGNTIYF. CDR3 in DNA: TGTGCCATCAGGTTACAGGGACAGGGTAGTGGAAACACCATATATTTT.

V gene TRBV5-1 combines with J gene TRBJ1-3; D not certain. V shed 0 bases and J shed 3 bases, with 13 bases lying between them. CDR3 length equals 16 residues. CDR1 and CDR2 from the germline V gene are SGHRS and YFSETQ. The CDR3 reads CASSLVKVSDGNTIYF. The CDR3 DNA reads TGCGCCAGCAGCTTGGTCAAGGTGTCGGATGGAAACACCATATATTTT.

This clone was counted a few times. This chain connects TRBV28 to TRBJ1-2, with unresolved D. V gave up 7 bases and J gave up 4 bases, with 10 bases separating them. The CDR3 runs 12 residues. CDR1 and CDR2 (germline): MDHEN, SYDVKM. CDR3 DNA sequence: TGTGCCAGCACGAAGTACAGCTATGGCTACACCTTC. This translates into CASTKYSYGYTF.

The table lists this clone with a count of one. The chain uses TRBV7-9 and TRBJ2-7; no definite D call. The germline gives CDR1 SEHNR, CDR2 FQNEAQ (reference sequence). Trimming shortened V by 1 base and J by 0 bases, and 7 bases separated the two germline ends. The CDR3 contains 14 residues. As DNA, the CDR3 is TGTGCCAGCAGCTTAGTCGCCAGCTCCTACGAGCAGTACTTC. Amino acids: CASSLVASSYEQYF.

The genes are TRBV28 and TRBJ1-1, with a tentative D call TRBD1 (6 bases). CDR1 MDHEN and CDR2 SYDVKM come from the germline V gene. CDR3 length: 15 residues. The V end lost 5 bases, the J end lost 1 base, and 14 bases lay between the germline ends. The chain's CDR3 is CASSPPGGQNTEAFF. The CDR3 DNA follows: TGTGCCAGCAGTCCCCCGGGGGGACAGAACACTGAAGCTTTCTTT.